The 28 T cell receptor beta chains below all came from one sample that was sequenced in a study of cytomegalovirus exposure and HLA in healthy donors. In the PCR, 60 Vbeta and 13 Jbeta primers were used. Profiled with immunoSEQ multiplex PCR; TCRdb holds only in-frame clones, not every one. The sample comprises 100,000 to 150,000 clones, around three quarters of which are singletons, and 1% rests with the top ten. Sequenced sample: PBMCs. The receptors here all came from a man aged 40-49 years in good health and CMV-seronegative.

The J gene is TRBJ2-5, the V gene TRBV5-1; 8 bases map to TRBD2. There are 16 residues in the CDR3. The V segment lost 0 bases and the J segment 5 bases; nucleotides outside the gene matches: 9. CDR1 SGHRS and CDR2 YFSETQ come from the germline V gene. In DNA, the CDR3 is TGCGCCAGCAGCTTGGCCCCGGGACTAGGGGGGGAGACCCAGTACTTC. This codes for CASSLAPGLGGETQYF.

The J gene is TRBJ2-1, the V gene TRBV6-5; 9 bases map to TRBD2. The CDR3 is made up of 16 amino acids. Looked up from germline, CDR1 is MNHEY and CDR2 is SVGAGI. V dropped 1 base and J dropped 7; count of bases not matched to a gene: 8. The CDR3 bases are TGTGCCAGCAGTTACTGGGCTAGCGGGACGGGGAATGAGCAGTTCTTC. Its translation is CASSYWASGTGNEQFF.

The chain is built from TRBV30 and TRBJ2-1; perhaps TRBD2 as D (6 bases). Trimming left V 3 bases short and J 8 bases short, with 8 bases between. This CDR3 region has 11 residues. Germline loops: CDR1 GTSNPN, CDR2 SVGIG (reference sequence). The CDR3 nucleotides read TGTGCCTGGAGCCCGGGGGATGAGCAGTTCTTC. This encodes CAWSPGDEQFF.

The rearrangement joins TRBV5-6 to TRBJ2-1; possibly TRBD1 for D (6 bases). Germline V gene data show CDR1 as SGHDT and CDR2 as YYEEEE. The CDR3 is 15 residues long. Trimming took off 1 base at V and 4 bases at J, with 12 bases between the two ends. The CDR3 is CASSLLGTSYNEQFF. CDR3 in DNA: TGTGCCAGCAGCTTGCTCGGGACAAGTTACAATGAGCAGTTCTTC.

The chain carries TRBV28 and TRBJ1-5; a weak D match, TRBD1 (5 bases). V was shortened by 0 bases and J by 0 bases, with 18 bases between the two germline ends. The germline CDR1 and CDR2 sequences are MDHEN and SYDVKM. This CDR3 is built from 19 residues. The CDR3 coding sequence is TGTGCCAGCAGTTTATGGGTGGCCAGGGAGGGATATAGCAATCAGCCCCAGCATTTT. Translation: CASSLWVAREGYSNQPQHF.

This rearrangement joins TRBV6-5 to TRBJ1-5, with a weak D call TRBD1 (6 bases). The CDR3 loop spans 15 amino acids. Germline V lookup: CDR1 MNHEY, CDR2 SVGAGI. Between the trimmed V and J ends, which lost 0 bases and 7 bases, there was a span of 13 bases. The CDR3 nucleotides are TGTGCCAGCAGTTACTCCGGACAGAGTCCGCAGCCCCAGCATTTT. This gives the protein CASSYSGQSPQPQHF.

The CDR3 nucleotides are TGTGCCAGCAGCCAAGAGGGTCCACAGGGTCTGTATGGCTACACCTTC. Translating it yields CASSQEGPQGLYGYTF. The J gene is TRBJ1-2, the V gene TRBV4-2, with D maybe TRBD1 (6 bases). Germline CDR1 LGHNA, CDR2 YNFKEQ. The CDR3 runs 16 residues. Trimming removed 0 bases at V and 5 bases at J, with 16 bases between.

V and J are TRBV29-1 and TRBJ2-2, with TRBD1 matching over 9 bases. With V trimmed by 4 bases and J by 4 bases, 4 bases remained unmatched. This CDR3 is built from 14 residues. CDR1 is SQVTM and CDR2 is ANQGSEA in the germline V gene. CDR3 DNA: TGCAGCGTTGTCCGGACAGGGGCCACCGGGGAGCTGTTTTTT. It translates to CSVVRTGATGELFF.

V gene TRBV6-1 combines with J gene TRBJ1-3; D not resolved. This CDR3 spans 15 amino acids. In germline, CDR1 is MNHNS, CDR2 SASEGT. V was cut by 6 bases and J by 1 base, with 13 bases left in between. The CDR3 sequence is CASSRGGPSGNTIYF. The CDR3, as DNA: TGTGCCAGCAGCCGGGGAGGTCCATCTGGAAACACCATATATTTT.

V and J are TRBV5-1 and TRBJ2-7; TRBD2 agrees at 13 bases. Germline trimming cut 0 bases from V and 3 bases from J; bases unmatched to any gene: 3. The CDR3 totals 16 residues. CDR1 SGHRS and CDR2 YFSETQ come from the germline V gene. CDR3 in DNA: TGCGCCAGCAGCTTGGAGGGACTAGCGGGGCTCTACGAGCAGTACTTC. Translating gives CASSLEGLAGLYEQYF.

This sequence joins TRBV10-2 and TRBJ2-3; D is uncertain. The CDR3 runs to 13 residues. V lost 2 bases and J 7 bases, leaving 10 bases between the germline ends. Germline CDR1 reads WSHSY; CDR2 reads SAAADI. The CDR3 reads CASSEGWANTQYF. CDR3 nucleotides: TGCGCCAGCAGTGAGGGTTGGGCCAATACGCAGTATTTT.

This sequence joins TRBV7-2 and TRBJ2-7; maybe TRBD2 (5 bases). V gave up 7 bases and J gave up 3 bases, with 16 bases separating them. The germline gives CDR1 SGHTA, CDR2 FQGNSA. This CDR3 comprises 14 residues. The CDR3 is CASTPRDPYYEQYF. The CDR3 nucleotides read TGTGCCAGCACCCCCCGGGATCCGTACTACGAGCAGTACTTC.

The genes are TRBV7-8 and TRBJ2-7, with 8 bases identical to TRBD1. Trimming cost V 4 bases and J 6 bases; bases outside gene matches: 5. Germline lookup yields CDR1 SGHVS and CDR2 FQNEAQ. This CDR3 region has 13 residues. The CDR3 nucleotides are TGTGCCAGCAGCTACAACACAGGGGGCGAGCAGTACTTC. This encodes CASSYNTGGEQYF.

The chain employs TRBV2 and TRBJ2-2, with TRBD2 matching 11 bases. The CDR3 contains 18 residues. CDR1 is SNHLY and CDR2 is FYNNEI in the germline V gene. Losses at the gene ends were 6 bases for V and 6 bases for J; bases not matched to a gene: 15. This CDR3 is CASSYLAGGGGGAGELFF. The CDR3 DNA follows: TGTGCCAGCAGCTATCTAGCGGGAGGAGGGGGAGGGGCCGGGGAGCTGTTTTTT.

The chain has TRBV10-3 and TRBJ2-1; 8 bases agree with TRBD2. Trimming cost V 1 base and J 5 bases; bases outside gene matches: 7. Germline V gene data show CDR1 as ENHRY and CDR2 as SYGVKD. The CDR3 runs 16 residues. The CDR3 is CAISEFKAGVNNEQFF. CDR3 sequence (DNA): TGTGCCATCAGTGAGTTCAAAGCGGGGGTTAACAATGAGCAGTTCTTC.

The V gene is TRBV7-9, the J gene TRBJ1-1; perhaps TRBD1 as D (6 bases). The CDR3 covers 15 residues. CDR1 and CDR2 (germline): SEHNR, FQNEAQ (reference sequence). V dropped 5 bases and J dropped 1 base, with 14 bases sitting between them. The CDR3 here is CASSNPGTRNTEAFF. In nucleotides, the CDR3 is TGTGCCAGCAGCAATCCCGGGACAAGGAACACTGAAGCTTTCTTT.

The V and J genes are TRBV18 and TRBJ1-1, with a tentative D call TRBD1 (6 bases). The V end lost 6 bases, the J end lost 0 bases, and 14 bases lay between the germline ends. Germline V CDR1 and CDR2: KGHSH, LQKENI. The length of the CDR3 is 15 residues. The CDR3 is CASSLSGTLNTEAFF. In DNA form, the CDR3 reads TGTGCCAGCTCCCTTTCCGGGACATTGAACACTGAAGCTTTCTTT.

The chain is built from TRBV27 and TRBJ2-7; 11 bases are shared with TRBD2. V gave up 3 bases and J gave up 0 bases; unmatched junction bases: 1. This CDR3 is 15 amino acids long. Germline V gene lookup returns CDR1 MNHEY and CDR2 SMNVEV (reference sequence). The CDR3 is CASSLGLADSYEQYF. The CDR3 DNA reads as TGTGCCAGCAGTTTGGGACTAGCGGACTCCTACGAGCAGTACTTC.

The rearrangement joins TRBV19 to TRBJ2-1; 10 positions agree with TRBD2. The germline CDR1 and CDR2 sequences are LNHDA and SQIVND (reference sequence). With V trimmed by 7 bases and J by 7 bases, 10 bases remained unmatched. This CDR3 is built from 15 residues. CDR3 protein: CASMGTSAPRNEQFF. CDR3 DNA: TGTGCCAGTATGGGGACTAGCGCTCCTCGGAATGAGCAGTTCTTC.

This sequence joins TRBV5-1 and TRBJ1-2, with TRBD1 matching over 7 bases. Trimming removed 4 bases from V and 4 bases from J; junction bases left unmatched: 10. Germline V gene data show CDR1 as SGHRS and CDR2 as YFSETQ. The CDR3 extends over 15 amino acids. The CDR3 loop reads CASSIAGGTTYGYTF. As DNA, the CDR3 is TGCGCCAGCAGCATTGCAGGGGGGACGACCTATGGCTACACCTTC.

The chain joins TRBV5-1 to TRBJ2-1; possible D gene TRBD2, 5 bases. V was shortened by 1 base and J by 4 bases, with 15 bases between the two germline ends. The CDR3 sequence is 16 residues long. Germline CDR1 and CDR2: SGHRS and YFSETQ. CDR3 in amino acids: CASSLIPLDSYNEQFF. In nucleotides, the CDR3 is TGCGCCAGCAGCTTGATTCCCCTGGACTCGTACAATGAGCAGTTCTTC.

The rearrangement uses TRBV19 and TRBJ1-5; TRBD1 might be the D (5 bases). Germline V gives CDR1 LNHDA, CDR2 SQIVND (reference sequence). With 5 bases removed from V and 3 bases from J, the gap between germline ends came to 11 bases. The CDR3 has 14 residues. The CDR3 nucleotides are TGTGCCAGTAGTCTCCGACAGTTCAATCAGCCCCAGCATTTT. This translates into CASSLRQFNQPQHF.

CDR3 nucleotides: TGTGCCAGCAGCTTAGGATGGGGCCTAAACGGGGATACGCAGTATTTT. Its translation is CASSLGWGLNGDTQYF. The rearrangement uses TRBV7-2 and TRBJ2-3; TRBD1 is a possible D gene (5 bases). Germline V lookup: CDR1 SGHTA, CDR2 FQGNSA. V shed 1 base and J shed 6 bases, with 17 bases lying between them. There are 16 residues in the CDR3. The variable domain in full, with the rest retrieved from reference TRBV7-2 and TRBJ2-3, is GAGVSQSPSNKVTEKGKDVELRCDPISGHTALYWYRQSLGQGLEFLIYFQGNSAPDKSGLPSDRFSAERTGGSVSTLTIQRTQQEDSAVYLCASSLGWGLNGDTQYFGPGTRLTVL.

V and J are TRBV30 and TRBJ1-4, with TRBD1 identical over 7 bases. Germline-derived CDR1 and CDR2 are GTSNPN and SVGIG (reference sequence). Trimming removed 5 bases from V and 6 bases from J; junction bases left unmatched: 6. This CDR3 spans 13 amino acids. CDR3 nucleotide sequence: TGTGCCTGGGGCTACAGGGGTTATGAAAAACTGTTTTTT. Translated, it gives CAWGYRGYEKLFF.

This rearrangement joins TRBV2 to TRBJ1-3, with TRBD1 matching over 7 bases. Germline V CDR1 and CDR2: SNHLY, FYNNEI. This CDR3 is 15 amino acids long. Unmatched junction bases numbered 5, after V lost 6 bases and J lost 0 bases. The CDR3 DNA reads TGTGCCAGCAGGATTGGGGACAGCTCTGGAAACACCATATATTTT. Amino acid sequence: CASRIGDSSGNTIYF.

The CDR3 reads CASSSDSASGNTIYF. CDR3 sequence (DNA): TGTGCCAGCAGTTCGGACTCCGCGTCTGGAAACACCATATATTTT. This chain uses TRBV6-5 with TRBJ1-3; D is unclear. The CDR3 is 15 residues long. With 4 bases removed from V and 1 base from J, the gap between germline ends came to 11 bases. From germline, CDR1 is MNHEY and CDR2 SVGAGI.

The chain couples TRBV6-1 to TRBJ2-3; TRBD2 agrees at 11 bases. Trimming at V came to 3 bases and at J to 4 bases, leaving 3 bases not matched to a gene. This CDR3 is built from 15 residues. The germline V gene encodes CDR1 MNHNS and CDR2 SASEGT. In nucleotides, the CDR3 is TGTGCCAGCAGTGAGACTAGCGGGATCGCAGATACGCAGTATTTT. It specifies CASSETSGIADTQYF.

The rearrangement joins TRBV11-2 to TRBJ2-1, with a tentative D call TRBD1 (5 bases). The CDR3 has 15 amino acids. CDR1 is SGHAT and CDR2 is FQNNGV in the germline V gene. Trimming removed 5 bases at V and 5 bases at J, with 16 bases between. The CDR3 sequence: CASSPGRQRDNEQFF. Written as DNA, the CDR3 is TGTGCCAGCAGCCCAGGAAGACAGAGAGACAATGAGCAGTTCTTC.